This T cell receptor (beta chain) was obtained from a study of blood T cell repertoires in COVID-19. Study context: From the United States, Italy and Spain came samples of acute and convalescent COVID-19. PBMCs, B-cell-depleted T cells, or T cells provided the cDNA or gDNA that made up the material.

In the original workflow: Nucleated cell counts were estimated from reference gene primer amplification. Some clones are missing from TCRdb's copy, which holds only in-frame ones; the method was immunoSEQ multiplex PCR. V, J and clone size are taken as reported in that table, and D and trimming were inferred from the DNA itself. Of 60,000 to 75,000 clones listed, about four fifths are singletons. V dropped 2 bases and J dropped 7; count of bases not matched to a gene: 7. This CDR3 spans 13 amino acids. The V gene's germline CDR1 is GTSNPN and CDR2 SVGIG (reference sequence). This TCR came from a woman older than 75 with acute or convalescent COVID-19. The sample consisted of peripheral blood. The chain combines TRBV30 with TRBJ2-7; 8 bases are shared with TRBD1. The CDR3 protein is CAWSLKGQGEQYF. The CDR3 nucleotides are TGTGCCTGGAGTCTTAAAGGACAGGGAGAGCAGTACTTC.